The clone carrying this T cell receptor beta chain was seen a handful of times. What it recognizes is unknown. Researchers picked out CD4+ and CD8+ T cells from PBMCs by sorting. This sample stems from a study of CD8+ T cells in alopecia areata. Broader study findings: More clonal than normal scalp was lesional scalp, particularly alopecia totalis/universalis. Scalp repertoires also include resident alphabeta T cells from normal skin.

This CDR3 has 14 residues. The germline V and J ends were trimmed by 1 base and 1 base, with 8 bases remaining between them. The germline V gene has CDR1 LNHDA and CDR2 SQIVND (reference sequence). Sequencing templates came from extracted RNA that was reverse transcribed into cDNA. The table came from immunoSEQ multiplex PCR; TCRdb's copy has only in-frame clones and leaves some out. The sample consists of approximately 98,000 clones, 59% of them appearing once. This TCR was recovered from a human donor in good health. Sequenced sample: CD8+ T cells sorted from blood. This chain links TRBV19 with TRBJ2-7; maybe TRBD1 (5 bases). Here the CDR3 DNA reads TGTGCCAGTAGTATAGGACCAGGGTCCTACGAGCAGTACTTC. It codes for CASSIGPGSYEQYF. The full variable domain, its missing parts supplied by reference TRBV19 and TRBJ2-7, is DGGITQSPKYLFRKEGQNVTLSCEQNLNHDAMYWYRQDPGQGLRLIYYSQIVNDFQKGDIAEGYSVSREKKESFPLTVTSAQKNPTAFYLCASSIGPGSYEQYFGPGTRLTVT.